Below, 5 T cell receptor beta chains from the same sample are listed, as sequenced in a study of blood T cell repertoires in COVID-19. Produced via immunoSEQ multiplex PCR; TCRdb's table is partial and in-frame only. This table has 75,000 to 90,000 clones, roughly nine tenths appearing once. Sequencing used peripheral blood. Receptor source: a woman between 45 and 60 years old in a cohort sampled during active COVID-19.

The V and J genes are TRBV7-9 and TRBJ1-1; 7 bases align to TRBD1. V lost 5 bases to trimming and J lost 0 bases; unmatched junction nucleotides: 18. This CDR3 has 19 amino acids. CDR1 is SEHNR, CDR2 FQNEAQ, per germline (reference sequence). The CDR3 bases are TGTGCCAGCAGCCCCCGCCCGACAGGGATGCTACTCATGAACACTGAAGCTTTCTTT. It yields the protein CASSPRPTGMLLMNTEAFF.

In DNA form, the CDR3 reads TGTGCCAGTAGTGTGCAGGGGCAGTCCCACACAGATACGCAGTATTTT. Translating gives CASSVQGQSHTDTQYF. The chain joins TRBV19 to TRBJ2-3; TRBD1 might be the D (6 bases). Germline CDR1 is LNHDA and CDR2 is SQIVND (reference sequence). Trimming removed 5 bases from V and 2 bases from J, with 17 bases in between. CDR3 length equals 16 residues.

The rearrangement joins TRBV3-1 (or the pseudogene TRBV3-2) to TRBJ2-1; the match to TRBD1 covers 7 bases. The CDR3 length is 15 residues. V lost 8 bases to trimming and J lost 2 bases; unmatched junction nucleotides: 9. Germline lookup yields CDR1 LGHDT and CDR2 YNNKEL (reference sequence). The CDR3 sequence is CASGTGTAAYNEQFF. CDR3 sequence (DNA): TGTGCCAGCGGTACCGGGACAGCGGCCTACAATGAGCAGTTCTTC.

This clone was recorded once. The CDR3 spells CASSRDRNYGYTF. The CDR3 nucleotides read TGTGCCAGCAGCCGGGACAGAAACTATGGCTACACCTTC. The V and J genes are TRBV11-3 and TRBJ1-2, with 7 bases aligning to TRBD1. The germline gives CDR1 SGHNT, CDR2 YENEEA. This CDR3 has 13 residues. V was pared by 5 bases and J by 2 bases, with 2 bases of the junction left unmatched.

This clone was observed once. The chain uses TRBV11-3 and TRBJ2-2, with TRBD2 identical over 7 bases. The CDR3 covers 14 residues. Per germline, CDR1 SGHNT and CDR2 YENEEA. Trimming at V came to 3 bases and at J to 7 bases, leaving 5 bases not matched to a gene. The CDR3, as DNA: TGTGCCAGCAGCTTTCCGCGGGAGAACGGGGAGCTGTTTTTT. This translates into CASSFPRENGELFF. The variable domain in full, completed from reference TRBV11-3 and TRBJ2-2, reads EAGVVQSPRYKIIEKKQPVAFWCNPISGHNTLYWYLQNLGQGPELLIRYENEEAVDDSQLPKDRFSAERLKGVDSTLKIQPAELGDSAVYLCASSFPRENGELFFGEGSRLTVL.